There are a few counts of the clone carrying this TCR beta chain. Its antigen is not identified. This sample is drawn from a study of CD8+CD57+ T cells in acquired aplastic anemia. Study at large: The average for DNA from sorted CD4+ and CD8+ cells was around 3.5 ug.

CDR3 and TCR beta VDJ profiling relied on genomic DNA as the template. Via MiXCR, TCRdb re-called the reads, giving one row per CDR3 protein. Of 160,000 or so distinct CDR3 sequences in the sample, roughly 50% were seen once. Sequencing was done on patients that had shown CD8+CD57+ cell expansion by flow cytometry. Blood was sampled before the patients had received any therapy. The CDR3 is 15 residues long. V was clipped by 4 bases and J by 8 bases; unmatched bases: 8. Germline V gives CDR1 MGHRA, CDR2 YSYEKL. Study-level points and caveats: Patients and controls had CD8+ Simpson's diversity values that were not significantly distinct. The study identified roughly 29 CD8+ CDR3 sequences shared by patients and controls.

Sequencing was performed on sorted CD4+, CD8+, or CD8+CD57+ T cells (not recorded which) from PBMCs. The source is a human donor with aplastic anemia. The chain joins TRBV4-1 to TRBJ2-1; 10 nucleotides align to TRBD2. The CDR3 region is CASSPPGTSVDEQFF. For the CDR3, the DNA is TGCGCCAGCAGCCCCCCCGGGACTAGCGTCGATGAGCAGTTCTTC.